These 2 T cell receptor beta chains share one sample of origin, sequenced in a study of a mutant IDH1 vaccine in newly diagnosed glioma. The time point denotes: week 35, safety follow-up. Vaccinated patients received 300 ug of mutant IDH1 20-mer peptide per dose, with topical imiquimod. The table came from immunoSEQ multiplex PCR; TCRdb's copy has only in-frame clones and leaves some out. The sample lists 44,000 or so clones, 81% occurring once. The antigens for these receptors are not known. The sequenced sample was PBMCs, obtained from a glioma patient whose treatment included an IDH1 peptide vaccine. The receptors shown here come from a woman aged 40 to 55 with glioma. Some clones in this sample may be carry-over from other donors' samples.

The chain combines TRBV6-5 with TRBJ1-5; D unresolved. V gave up 4 bases and J gave up 1 base, with 5 bases separating them. The CDR3 length is 13 residues. The V gene's germline CDR1 is MNHEY and CDR2 SVGAGI. CDR3 DNA: TGTGCCAGCAGTTCCCGGAGCAATCAGCCCCAGCATTTT. Translated, it gives CASSSRSNQPQHF.

Judged by abundance, this clone is medium-sized. This rearrangement joins TRBV7-3 to TRBJ1-2, with TRBD1 identical over 7 bases. Looked up from germline, CDR1 is SGHTA and CDR2 is FQGTGA. Germline trimming cut 2 bases from V and 7 bases from J; bases unmatched to any gene: 4. CDR3 length: 13 residues. As DNA, the CDR3 is TGTGCCAGCAGCTTACGCCAGGGGGGTGGCTACACCTTC. Protein sequence: CASSLRQGGGYTF.